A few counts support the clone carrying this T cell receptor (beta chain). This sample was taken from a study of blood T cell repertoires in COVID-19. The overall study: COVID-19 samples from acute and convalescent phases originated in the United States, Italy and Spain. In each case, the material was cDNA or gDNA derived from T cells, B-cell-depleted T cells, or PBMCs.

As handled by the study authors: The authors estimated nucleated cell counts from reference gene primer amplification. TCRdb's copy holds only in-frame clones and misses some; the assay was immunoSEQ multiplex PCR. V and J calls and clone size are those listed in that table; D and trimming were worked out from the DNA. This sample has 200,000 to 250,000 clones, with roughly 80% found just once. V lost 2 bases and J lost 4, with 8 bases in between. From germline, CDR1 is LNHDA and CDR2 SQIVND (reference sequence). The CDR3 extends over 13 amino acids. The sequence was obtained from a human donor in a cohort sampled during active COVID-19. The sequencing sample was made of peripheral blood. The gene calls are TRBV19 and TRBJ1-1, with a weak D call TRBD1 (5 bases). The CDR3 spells CASSIWRGTEAFF. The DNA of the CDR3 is TGTGCCAGTAGTATATGGAGGGGCACTGAAGCTTTCTTT. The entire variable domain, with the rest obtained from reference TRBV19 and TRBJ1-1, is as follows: DGGITQSPKYLFRKEGQNVTLSCEQNLNHDAMYWYRQDPGQGLRLIYYSQIVNDFQKGDIAEGYSVSREKKESFPLTVTSAQKNPTAFYLCASSIWRGTEAFFGQGTRLTVV.